The next 2 T cell receptor beta chains were all read from a single sample in a study of identical twins. One entry per CDR3 protein results from TCRdb running MiXCR on the 5' RACE reads. The sample consists of around 500,000 distinct CDR3 sequences, 13% to 15% of them appearing once. The sample also formed part of further work on yellow fever vaccine responses in identical twins.

Sequencing used CD4+ T cells sorted from blood. The receptors originated from a young woman in good health.

In its sample, this clonotype was seen a few times. The chain has TRBV11-2 and TRBJ2-7, with D perhaps TRBD2 (6 bases). The CDR3 consists of 17 residues. V was cut by 5 bases and J by 4 bases, with 24 bases left in between. CDR1 and CDR2 from the germline V gene are SGHAT and FQNNGV. The CDR3 is CASSRGLAGQGWYEQYF. The CDR3 DNA sequence: TGTGCCAGCAGCCGAGGGCTTGCGGGGCAGGGCTGGTACGAGCAGTACTTC.

This clonotype has only a few counts. The chain recombines TRBV4-3 with TRBJ2-1; 8 positions match TRBD1. CDR1 and CDR2 (germline): LGHNA, YSLEER. The CDR3 runs 15 residues. Trimming cost V 4 bases and J 3 bases; bases outside gene matches: 5. Written as DNA, the CDR3 is TGCGCCAGCAGCCCCCTGGACAGGGACTACAATGAGCAGTTCTTC. Translating it yields CASSPLDRDYNEQFF.